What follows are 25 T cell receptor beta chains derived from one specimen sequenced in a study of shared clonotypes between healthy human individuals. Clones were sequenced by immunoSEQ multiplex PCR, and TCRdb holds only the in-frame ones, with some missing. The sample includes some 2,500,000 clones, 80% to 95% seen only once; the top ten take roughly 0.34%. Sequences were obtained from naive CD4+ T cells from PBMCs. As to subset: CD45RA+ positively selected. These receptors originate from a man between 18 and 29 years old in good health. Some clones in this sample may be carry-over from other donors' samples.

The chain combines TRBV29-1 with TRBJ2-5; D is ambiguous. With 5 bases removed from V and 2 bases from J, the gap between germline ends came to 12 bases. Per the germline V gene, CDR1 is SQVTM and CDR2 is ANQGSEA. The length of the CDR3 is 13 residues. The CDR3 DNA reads TGCAGCGTTTTGAGGCCCCTACAAGAGACCCAGTACTTC. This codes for CSVLRPLQETQYF.

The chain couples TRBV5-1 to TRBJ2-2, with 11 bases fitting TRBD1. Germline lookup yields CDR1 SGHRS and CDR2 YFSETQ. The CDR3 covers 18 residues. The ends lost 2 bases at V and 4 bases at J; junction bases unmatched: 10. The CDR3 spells CASSFFAPGQGVTGELFF. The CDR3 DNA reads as TGCGCCAGCAGCTTCTTCGCACCGGGACAGGGGGTCACCGGGGAGCTGTTTTTT.

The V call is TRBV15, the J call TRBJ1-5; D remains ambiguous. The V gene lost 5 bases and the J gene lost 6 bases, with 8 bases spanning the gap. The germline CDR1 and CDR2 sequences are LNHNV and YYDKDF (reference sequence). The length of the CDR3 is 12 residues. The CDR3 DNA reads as TGTGCCACCAGCCCTTGGGGTCAGCCCCAGCATTTT. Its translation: CATSPWGQPQHF.

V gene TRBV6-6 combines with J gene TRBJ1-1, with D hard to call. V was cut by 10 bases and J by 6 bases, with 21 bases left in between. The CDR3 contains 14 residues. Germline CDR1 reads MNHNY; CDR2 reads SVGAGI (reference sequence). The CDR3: CATKEQVGIPEAFF. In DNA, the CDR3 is TGTGCCACCAAAGAGCAAGTGGGTATACCTGAAGCTTTCTTT.

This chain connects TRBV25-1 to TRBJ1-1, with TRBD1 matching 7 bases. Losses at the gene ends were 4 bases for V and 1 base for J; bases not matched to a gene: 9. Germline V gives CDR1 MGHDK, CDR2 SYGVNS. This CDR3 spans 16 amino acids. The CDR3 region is CASSGITGTANTEAFF. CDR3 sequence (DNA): TGTGCCAGCAGTGGAATAACCGGGACAGCGAACACTGAAGCTTTCTTT.

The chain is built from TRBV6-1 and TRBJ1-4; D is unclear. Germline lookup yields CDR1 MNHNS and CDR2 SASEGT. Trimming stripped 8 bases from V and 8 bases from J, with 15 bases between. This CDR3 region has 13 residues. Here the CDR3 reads CASGLEIEEKLFF. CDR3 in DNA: TGTGCCAGCGGACTAGAGATAGAGGAAAAACTGTTTTTT.

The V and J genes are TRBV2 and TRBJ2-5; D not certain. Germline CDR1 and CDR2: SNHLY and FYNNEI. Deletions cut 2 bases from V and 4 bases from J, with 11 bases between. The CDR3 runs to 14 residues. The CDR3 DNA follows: TGTGCCAGCAGTGAATCCTCCTACGTAGAGACCCAGTACTTC. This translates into CASSESSYVETQYF. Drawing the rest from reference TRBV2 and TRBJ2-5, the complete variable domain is EPEVTQTPSHQVTQMGQEVILRCVPISNHLYFYWYRQILGQKVEFLVSFYNNEISEKSEIFDDQFSVERPDGSNFTLKIRSTKLEDSAMYFCASSESSYVETQYFGPGTRLLVL.

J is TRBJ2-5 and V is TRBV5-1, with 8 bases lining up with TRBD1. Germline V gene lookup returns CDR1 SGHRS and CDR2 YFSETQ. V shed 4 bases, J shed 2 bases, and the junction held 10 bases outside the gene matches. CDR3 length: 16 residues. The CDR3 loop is CASSGRQGTGQETQYF. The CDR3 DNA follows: TGCGCCAGCAGCGGAAGACAGGGGACGGGACAAGAGACCCAGTACTTC.

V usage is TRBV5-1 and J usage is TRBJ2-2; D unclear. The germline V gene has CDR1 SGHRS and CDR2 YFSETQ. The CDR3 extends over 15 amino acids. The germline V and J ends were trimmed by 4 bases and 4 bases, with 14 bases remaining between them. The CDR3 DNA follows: TGCGCCAGCAGCCCAGACCCTCGCAGCACCGGGGAGCTGTTTTTT. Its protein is CASSPDPRSTGELFF.

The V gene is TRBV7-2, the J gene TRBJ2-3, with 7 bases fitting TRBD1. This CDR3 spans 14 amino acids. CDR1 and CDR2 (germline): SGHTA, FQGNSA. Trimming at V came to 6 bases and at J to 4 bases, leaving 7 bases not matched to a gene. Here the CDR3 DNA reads TGTGCCAGCAGTTCCGACAGGGTCCCAGATACGCAGTATTTT. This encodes CASSSDRVPDTQYF.

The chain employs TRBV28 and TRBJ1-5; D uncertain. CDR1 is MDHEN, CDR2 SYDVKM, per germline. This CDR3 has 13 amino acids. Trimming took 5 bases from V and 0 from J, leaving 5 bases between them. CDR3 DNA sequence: TGTGCCAGCAGTATTAATAGCAATCAGCCCCAGCATTTT. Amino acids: CASSINSNQPQHF.

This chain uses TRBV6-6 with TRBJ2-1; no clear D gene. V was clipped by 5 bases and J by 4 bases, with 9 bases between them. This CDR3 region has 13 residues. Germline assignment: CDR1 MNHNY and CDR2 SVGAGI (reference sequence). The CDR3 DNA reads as TGTGCCAGCAGTCCGGATGTTTACAATGAGCAGTTCTTC. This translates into CASSPDVYNEQFF.

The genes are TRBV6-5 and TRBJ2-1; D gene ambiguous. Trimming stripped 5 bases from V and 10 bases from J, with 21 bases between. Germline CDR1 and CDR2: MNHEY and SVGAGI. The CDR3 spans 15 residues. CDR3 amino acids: CASSPTGGLNREQFF. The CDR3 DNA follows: TGTGCCAGCAGTCCAACCGGCGGCCTAAACCGGGAGCAGTTCTTC.

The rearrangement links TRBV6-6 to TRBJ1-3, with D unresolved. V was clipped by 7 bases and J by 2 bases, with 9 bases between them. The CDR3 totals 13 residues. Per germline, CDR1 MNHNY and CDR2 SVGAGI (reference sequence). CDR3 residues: CASTARTGNTIYF. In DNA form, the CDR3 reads TGTGCCAGCACCGCCAGGACTGGAAACACCATATATTTT.

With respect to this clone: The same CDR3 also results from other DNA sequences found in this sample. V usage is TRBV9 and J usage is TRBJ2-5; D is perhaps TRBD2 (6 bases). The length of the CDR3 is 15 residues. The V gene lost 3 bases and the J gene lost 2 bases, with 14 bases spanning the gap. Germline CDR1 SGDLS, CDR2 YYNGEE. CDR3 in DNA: TGTGCCAGCAGCGCAGGACTGGCGGGGCAAGAGACCCAGTACTTC. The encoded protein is CASSAGLAGQETQYF.

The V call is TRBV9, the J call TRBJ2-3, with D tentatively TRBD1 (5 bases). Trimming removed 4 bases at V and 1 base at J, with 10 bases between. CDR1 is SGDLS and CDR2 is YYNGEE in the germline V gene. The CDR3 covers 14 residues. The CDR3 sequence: CASSLTARTDTQYF. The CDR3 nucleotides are TGTGCCAGCAGCTTGACAGCCCGCACAGATACGCAGTATTTT.

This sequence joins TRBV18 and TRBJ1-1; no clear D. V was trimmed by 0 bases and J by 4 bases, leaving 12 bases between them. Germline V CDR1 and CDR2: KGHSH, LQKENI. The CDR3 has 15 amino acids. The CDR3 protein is CASSPPTARGTEAFF. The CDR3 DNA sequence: TGTGCCAGCTCACCACCGACGGCAAGAGGCACTGAAGCTTTCTTT.

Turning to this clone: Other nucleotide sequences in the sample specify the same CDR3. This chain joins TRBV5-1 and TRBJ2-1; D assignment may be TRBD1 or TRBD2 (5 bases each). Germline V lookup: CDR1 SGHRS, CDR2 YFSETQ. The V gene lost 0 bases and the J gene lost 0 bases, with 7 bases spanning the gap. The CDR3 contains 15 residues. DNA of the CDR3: TGCGCCAGCAGCTTGGAGGGGAGCTCCTACAATGAGCAGTTCTTC. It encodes CASSLEGSSYNEQFF.

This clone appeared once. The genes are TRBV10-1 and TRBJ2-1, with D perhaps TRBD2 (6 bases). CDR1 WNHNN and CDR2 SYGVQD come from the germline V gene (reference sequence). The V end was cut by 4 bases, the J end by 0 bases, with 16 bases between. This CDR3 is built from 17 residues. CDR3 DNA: TGCGCCAGCAGTGGGGGTAGCGGCTTAAGCTCCTACAATGAGCAGTTCTTC. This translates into CASSGGSGLSSYNEQFF.

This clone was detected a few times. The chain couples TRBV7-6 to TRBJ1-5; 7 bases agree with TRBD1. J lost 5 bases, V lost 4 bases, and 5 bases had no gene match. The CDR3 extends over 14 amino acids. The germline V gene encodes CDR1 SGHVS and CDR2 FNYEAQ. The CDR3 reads CASSSGTADQPQHF. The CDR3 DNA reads TGTGCCAGCAGCTCCGGGACAGCTGATCAGCCCCAGCATTTT.

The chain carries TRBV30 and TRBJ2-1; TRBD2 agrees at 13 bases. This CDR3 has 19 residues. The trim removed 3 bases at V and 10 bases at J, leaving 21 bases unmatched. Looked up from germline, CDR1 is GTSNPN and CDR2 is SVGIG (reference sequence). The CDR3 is CAWSRWTSTSGRARGEQFF. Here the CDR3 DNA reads TGTGCCTGGAGCAGGTGGACCTCCACTAGCGGGAGGGCCAGAGGGGAGCAGTTCTTC.

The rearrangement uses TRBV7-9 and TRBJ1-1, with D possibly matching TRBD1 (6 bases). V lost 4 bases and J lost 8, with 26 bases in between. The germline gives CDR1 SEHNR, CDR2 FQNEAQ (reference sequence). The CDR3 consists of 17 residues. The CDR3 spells CASSYTRGLGQQGEAFF. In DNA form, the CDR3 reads TGTGCCAGCAGCTACACCAGAGGGTTAGGCCAACAGGGAGAAGCTTTCTTT.

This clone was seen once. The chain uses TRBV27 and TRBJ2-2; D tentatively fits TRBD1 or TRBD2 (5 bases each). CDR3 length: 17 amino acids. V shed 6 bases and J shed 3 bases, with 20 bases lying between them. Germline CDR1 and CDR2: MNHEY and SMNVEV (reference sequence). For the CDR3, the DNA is TGTGCCAGCAGCCAACTCAGGGCTAGCAGGGACACCGGGGAGCTGTTTTTT. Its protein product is CASSQLRASRDTGELFF.

This chain's CDR3 is CASSDFGGVGSNEQFF. Written as DNA, the CDR3 is TGTGCCAGCAGTGACTTCGGGGGAGTCGGCAGCAATGAGCAGTTCTTC. This chain links TRBV2 with TRBJ2-1; tentatively, D is TRBD2 (6 bases). This CDR3 is built from 16 residues. Germline V gives CDR1 SNHLY, CDR2 FYNNEI. V lost 3 bases and J lost 6, with 18 bases in between.

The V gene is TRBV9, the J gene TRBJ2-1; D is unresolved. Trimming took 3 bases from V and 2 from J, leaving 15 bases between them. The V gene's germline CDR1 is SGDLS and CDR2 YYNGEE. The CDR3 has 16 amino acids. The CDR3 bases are TGTGCCAGCAGCGCCAAAGCGACCTGGACCTACAATGAGCAGTTCTTC. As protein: CASSAKATWTYNEQFF.